The source of this T cell receptor beta chain is a study of response to subunit inactivated influenza vaccine. Using its own MiXCR run on the RT-PCR reads, TCRdb lists one record per CDR3 protein. The sample has roughly 150,000 distinct CDR3 sequences, 9.5% to 13% seen once. Points from the study as a whole: That few new T cells are recruited by each seasonal influenza vaccination was the authors' suggestion.

The germline V and J ends were trimmed by 1 base and 3 bases, with 9 bases remaining between them. There are 14 residues in the CDR3. Germline lookup yields CDR1 SEHNR and CDR2 FQNEAQ (reference sequence). At least ten counts were recorded for this clonotype. Its antigen is not identified. The starting material was non-naive T cells sorted from PBMCs, obtained roughly 45 days after vaccination. The rearrangement uses TRBV7-9 and TRBJ1-2; D unclear. The source is a man between 50 and 59 years old who received an inactivated influenza vaccine. CDR3 loop: CASSLGDPHYGYTF. CDR3 sequence (DNA): TGTGCCAGCAGCTTAGGAGATCCGCACTATGGCTACACCTTC.